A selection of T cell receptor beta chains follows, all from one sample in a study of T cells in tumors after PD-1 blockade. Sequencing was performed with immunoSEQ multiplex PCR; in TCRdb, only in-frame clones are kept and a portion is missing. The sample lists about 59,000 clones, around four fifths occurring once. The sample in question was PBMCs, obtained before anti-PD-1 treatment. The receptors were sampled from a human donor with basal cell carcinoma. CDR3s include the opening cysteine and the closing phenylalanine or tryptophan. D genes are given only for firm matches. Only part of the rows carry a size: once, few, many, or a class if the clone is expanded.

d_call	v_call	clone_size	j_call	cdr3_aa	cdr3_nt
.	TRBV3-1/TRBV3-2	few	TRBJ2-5	CASSRAVETQYF	TGTGCCAGCAGCCGGGCCGTGGAGACCCAGTACTTC
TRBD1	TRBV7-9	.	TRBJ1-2	CASSLVSGQYYGYTF	TGTGCCAGCAGCTTAGTATCGGGACAGTACTATGGCTACACCTTC
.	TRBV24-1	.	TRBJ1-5	CASPERYFVSNQPQHF	TGTGCCTCCCCGGAGCGATATTTCGTTAGCAATCAGCCCCAGCATTTT
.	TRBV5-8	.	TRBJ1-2	CARIDGLYGYTF	TGTGCCAGGATCGACGGACTCTATGGCTACACCTTC
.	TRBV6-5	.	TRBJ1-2	CASSRQENYGYTF	TGTGCCAGCAGCCGACAGGAGAACTATGGCTACACCTTC
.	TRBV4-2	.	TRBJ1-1	CASSQVGETKAFF	TGTGCCAGCAGCCAAGTCGGGGAGACTAAAGCTTTCTTT
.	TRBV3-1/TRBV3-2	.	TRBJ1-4	CASSRQASNEKLFF	TGTGCCAGCAGCCGACAGGCGAGCAATGAAAAACTGTTTTTT
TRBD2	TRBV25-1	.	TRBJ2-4	CASRSPGLAGNIQYF	TGTGCCAGCAGATCTCCGGGACTAGCGGGAAACATTCAGTACTTC
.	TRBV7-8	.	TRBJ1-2	CASSLGPGTAGYTF	TGTGCCAGCAGCTTAGGTCCGGGAACTGCTGGCTACACCTTC
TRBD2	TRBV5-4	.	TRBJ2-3	CASSSASGSTDTQYF	TGTGCCAGCAGCTCGGCTAGCGGTAGCACAGATACGCAGTATTTT
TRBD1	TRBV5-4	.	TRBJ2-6	CASSSRDRGFEEANVLTF	TGTGCCAGCAGCTCTCGGGACAGGGGATTTGAAGAGGCCAACGTCCTGACTTTC
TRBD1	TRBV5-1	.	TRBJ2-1	CASSWAGQGSNEQFF	TGCGCCAGCAGCTGGGCGGGACAGGGTTCCAATGAGCAGTTCTTC
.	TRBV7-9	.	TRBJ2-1	CASSPGAAYNEQFF	TGTGCCAGCAGCCCGGGGGCCGCTTACAATGAGCAGTTCTTC
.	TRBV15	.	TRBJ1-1	CATGGRPLNTEAFF	TGTGCCACCGGGGGTAGACCCCTGAACACTGAAGCTTTCTTT
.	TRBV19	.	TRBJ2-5	CASSGQRGETQYF	TGTGCCAGTAGTGGCCAAAGGGGGGAGACCCAGTACTTC
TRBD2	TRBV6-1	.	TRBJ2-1	CASSERSSGGGEQFF	TGTGCCAGCAGTGAACGGTCTAGCGGGGGGGGTGAGCAGTTCTTC
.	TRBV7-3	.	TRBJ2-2	CASSPILGTGELFF	TGTGCCAGCAGCCCCATTTTGGGGACCGGGGAGCTGTTTTTT
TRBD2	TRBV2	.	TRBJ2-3	CASKTSGVSTDTQYF	TGTGCCAGTAAGACTAGCGGGGTTAGCACAGATACGCAGTATTTT
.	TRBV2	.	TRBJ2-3	CASRGTGMKSQYF	TGTGCCAGCAGGGGAACAGGGATGAAGTCGCAGTATTTT
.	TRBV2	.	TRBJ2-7	CATRRLLSWQYF	TGTGCCACCCGTAGGCTCCTCTCGTGGCAGTACTTC
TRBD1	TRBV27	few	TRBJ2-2	CASSLYGDRGLGTGELFF	TGTGCCAGCAGTTTATATGGGGACAGGGGCCTTGGCACCGGGGAGCTGTTTTTT
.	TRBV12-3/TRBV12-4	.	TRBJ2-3	CASSGPVDTQYF	TGTGCCTCTTCGGGGCCGGTAGATACGCAGTATTTT
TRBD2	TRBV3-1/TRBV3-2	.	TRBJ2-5	CASSYWTSGAQETQYF	TGTGCCAGCAGCTACTGGACTAGCGGGGCCCAAGAGACCCAGTACTTC
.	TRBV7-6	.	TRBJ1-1	CASSLRVMNTEAFF	TGTGCCAGCAGCTTACGGGTCATGAACACTGAAGCTTTCTTT
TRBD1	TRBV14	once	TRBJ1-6	CASSLDRGNSPLHF	TGTGCCAGCAGCCTGGACAGGGGAAATTCACCCCTCCACTTT
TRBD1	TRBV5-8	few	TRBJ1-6	CASSLGGQGSSPLHF	TGTGCCAGCAGCTTGGGGGGACAGGGGAGTTCACCCCTCCACTTT
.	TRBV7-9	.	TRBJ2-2	CASSFRMNTGELFF	TGTGCCAGCAGCTTCAGGATGAACACCGGGGAGCTGTTTTTT
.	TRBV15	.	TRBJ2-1	CATSRESSIDEQFF	TGTGCCACCAGCAGAGAGTCTAGCATCGATGAGCAGTTCTTC
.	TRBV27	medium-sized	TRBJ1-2	CASSLSPGAGNGYTF	TGTGCCAGCAGTTTATCTCCGGGGGCGGGGAATGGCTACACCTTC
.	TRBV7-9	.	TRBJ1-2	CASSLEFGYTF	TGTGCCAGCAGCTTAGAGTTTGGCTACACCTTC
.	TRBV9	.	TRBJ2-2	CASSADPGELFF	TGTGCCAGCAGCGCAGATCCCGGGGAGCTGTTTTTT
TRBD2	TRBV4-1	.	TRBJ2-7	CASSQDWGGRHYEQYF	TGCGCCAGCAGCCAAGATTGGGGCGGGAGGCACTACGAGCAGTACTTC
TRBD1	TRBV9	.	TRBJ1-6	CASSEGGQINSPLHF	TGTGCCAGCAGCGAAGGGGGACAGATTAATTCACCCCTCCACTTT
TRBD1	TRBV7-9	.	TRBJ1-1	CATPKGGTGLNTEAFF	TGTGCCACCCCGAAGGGCGGGACAGGCTTGAACACTGAAGCTTTCTTT
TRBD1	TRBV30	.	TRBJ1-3	CAWSRDRVYSGNTIYF	TGTGCCTGGAGCCGGGACAGGGTTTACTCTGGAAACACCATATATTTT
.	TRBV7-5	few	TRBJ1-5	CARSPCCNQPQHF	TGTGCCAGAAGCCCTTGTTGCAATCAGCCCCAGCATTTT
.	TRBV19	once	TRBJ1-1	CASKRGGNTEAFF	TGTGCCAGTAAACGGGGGGGGAACACTGAAGCTTTCTTT
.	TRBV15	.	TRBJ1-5	CATSRDGGTQPQHF	TGTGCCACCAGCAGAGATGGAGGGACTCAGCCCCAGCATTTT